Only one count was recorded for the clone carrying this T cell receptor (beta chain). The data are from a study of blood T cell repertoires in COVID-19. Overall study: T cells, B-cell-depleted T cells, or PBMCs provided the cDNA or gDNA that served as material.

Only in-frame clones appear in the TCRdb table, and some are missing; sequencing was by immunoSEQ multiplex PCR. The table has 150,000 to 200,000 clones, more than 80% seen once; the top ten hold about 2%. The germline V gene has CDR1 SGDLS and CDR2 YYNGEE. CDR3 size: 16 residues. V was pared by 6 bases and J by 7 bases, with 10 bases of the junction left unmatched. The V call is TRBV9, the J call TRBJ2-1; 13 bases fit TRBD2. Sequencing was done on a sample of peripheral blood. This clonotype originated in a woman between 55 and 75 years old with COVID-19, enrolled during active disease. CDR3 nucleotides: TGTGCCAGCAACCCCGGACTAGCGGGGGCCGGGAATGAGCAGTTCTTC. It translates to CASNPGLAGAGNEQFF.